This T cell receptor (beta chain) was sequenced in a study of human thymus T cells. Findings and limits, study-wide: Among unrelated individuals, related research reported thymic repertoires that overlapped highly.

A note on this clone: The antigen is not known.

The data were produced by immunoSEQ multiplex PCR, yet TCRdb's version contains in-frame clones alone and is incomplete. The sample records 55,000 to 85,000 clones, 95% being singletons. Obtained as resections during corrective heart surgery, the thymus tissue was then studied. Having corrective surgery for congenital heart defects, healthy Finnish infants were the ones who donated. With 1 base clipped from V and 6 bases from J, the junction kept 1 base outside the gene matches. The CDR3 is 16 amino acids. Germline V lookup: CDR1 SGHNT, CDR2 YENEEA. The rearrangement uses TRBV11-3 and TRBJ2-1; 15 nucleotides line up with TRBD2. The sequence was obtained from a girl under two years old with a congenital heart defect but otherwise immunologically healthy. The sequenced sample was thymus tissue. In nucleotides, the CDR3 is TGTGCCAGCAGCTTAGGGGGACTAGCGGGGGGCAATGAGCAGTTCTTC. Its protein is CASSLGGLAGGNEQFF.